A selection of T cell receptor beta chains follows, all from one sample in a study of beta chain features in type 1 diabetes. Sequencing used immunoSEQ multiplex PCR; TCRdb keeps in-frame clones, though not all of them. The sample includes fewer than 250,000 clones, 13% to 15% of them seen just once. Sequences were obtained from naive CD4+ T cells from blood. These receptors were obtained from a middle-aged woman in good health. The CDR3 runs from the conserved cysteine through the conserved F or W. The D gene is left open where the match is weak. The size of a clone is reported for some rows only, either as once, few or many, or as a class for expanded clones.

TGTGCCAGCAGCTTAGATTTGGCAGGGGACTATGGCTACACCTTC,CASSLDLAGDYGYTF,-,TRBJ1-2,few,TRBV11-2
TGCAGCGTTGAAAGGGCAGGGGGTGGGGAGACCCAGTACTTC,CSVERAGGGETQYF,TRBD1,TRBJ2-5,few,TRBV29-1
TGTGCTAGTGTCCCATCCGGCGGCTTGGGCAATCAGCCCCAGCATTTT,CASVPSGGLGNQPQHF,-,TRBJ1-5,-,TRBV12-5
TGTGCCAGCAGTTCACAAGAGACCCAGTACTTC,CASSSQETQYF,-,TRBJ2-5,few,TRBV6-1
TGCAGCGTCATACCGACAGCCAGGAACACTGAAGCTTTCTTT,CSVIPTARNTEAFF,-,TRBJ1-1,-,TRBV29-1
TGTGCCAGCAGCTTAGGCGAAGACAATGAGCAGTTCTTC,CASSLGEDNEQFF,-,TRBJ2-1,few,TRBV7-2
TGTGCCAGCAGTGAAGCTGGGGCGTACAATGAGCAGTTCTTC,CASSEAGAYNEQFF,-,TRBJ2-1,-,TRBV25-1
TGCGCCAGCAGCCAACCGAGTTCTAGGGGTTCCTATAATTCACCCCTCCACTTT,CASSQPSSRGSYNSPLHF,-,TRBJ1-6,-,TRBV4-1
TGTGCCAGCAGCGTAGGGGACAGGGGCACCGGGGAGCTGTTTTTT,CASSVGDRGTGELFF,TRBD1,TRBJ2-2,few,TRBV9
TGTGCTAGCTCAGGGGGGACCGTGGGCCAAGAGACCCAGTACTTC,CASSGGTVGQETQYF,-,TRBJ2-5,-,TRBV7-7
TGCGCCAGCAGCCAGCCGGTTACTAGCACAGATACGCAGTATTTT,CASSQPVTSTDTQYF,-,TRBJ2-3,few,TRBV4-1
TGTGCCAGCAGCCGCGGACAGGGCGGAAATCAGCCCCAGCATTTT,CASSRGQGGNQPQHF,TRBD1,TRBJ1-5,few,TRBV6-5
TGTGCCAGCTCAACCGGACGGGGAATTCAAGAGACCCAGTACTTC,CASSTGRGIQETQYF,-,TRBJ2-5,-,TRBV18
TGTGCCAGCAGATACACAGGGTATTCTGAAAAACTGTTTTTT,CASRYTGYSEKLFF,-,TRBJ1-4,few,TRBV6-1
TGCGCCAGCAGCCCCTTAGCGGGTAGCTCCTACGAGCAGTACTTC,CASSPLAGSSYEQYF,TRBD2,TRBJ2-7,-,TRBV5-1
TGTGCCAGCAGACCCTCGGCGGGGGGCGCACATGGCTACACCTTC,CASRPSAGGAHGYTF,-,TRBJ1-2,few,TRBV6-5
TGTGCCAGCAGCGTAGTAACTGGGGGGGTCAATGAGCAGTTCTTC,CASSVVTGGVNEQFF,TRBD2,TRBJ2-1,-,TRBV9
TGTGCCACCAGCAGGCCCGGGGATTCACCCCTCCACTTT,CATSRPGDSPLHF,-,TRBJ1-6,-,TRBV15
TGTGCCAGCAGCAACAGGTTTTCGTGGGGGGAGCTGTTTTTT,CASSNRFSWGELFF,-,TRBJ2-2,-,TRBV2
TGTGCCAGCAGCTTGCGACAGGGGGGAGTGACCCAGCATTTT,CASSLRQGGVTQHF,TRBD1,TRBJ1-5,few,TRBV5-6
TGTGCCAGTAGGACACCGGGACTAGCGTCCGGGGAGCTGTTTTTT,CASRTPGLASGELFF,TRBD2,TRBJ2-2,few,TRBV19
TGTGCCAGCAGCGAAAAGCGGGGGTCCCAAGAGACCCAGTACTTC,CASSEKRGSQETQYF,TRBD2,TRBJ2-5,-,TRBV7-2
TGCAGCGTTCCGGGGGGCAGGGGAGAGACCCAGTACTTC,CSVPGGRGETQYF,-,TRBJ2-5,many,TRBV29-1
TGTGCCAGCACCCCACGGGAAACCTCCTCCTACGAGCAGTACTTC,CASTPRETSSYEQYF,-,TRBJ2-7,-,TRBV7-2
TGCGCCAGCAGCTCCGGGACTGCGGCTTCAGATACGCAGTATTTT,CASSSGTAASDTQYF,-,TRBJ2-3,-,TRBV5-1
TGTGCCAGCAGCTTACCAGGGGCCCGCACTGAAGCTTTCTTT,CASSLPGARTEAFF,-,TRBJ1-1,few,TRBV7-2
TGTGCCATCAGTGTGGGCAGGGGCAACACCGGGGAGCTGTTTTTT,CAISVGRGNTGELFF,-,TRBJ2-2,-,TRBV10-3
TGTGCCAGCAGCCCCGGGATCGCGGGGGAACCCCTCCACTTT,CASSPGIAGEPLHF,-,TRBJ1-6,few,TRBV16
TGTGCCAGCAGCTCCAGGGTCGATACGCAGTATTTT,CASSSRVDTQYF,-,TRBJ2-3,few,TRBV7-2
TGTGCTAGCAGCCCCAGAGGGGGAAGTGAGACCCAGTACTTC,CASSPRGGSETQYF,-,TRBJ2-5,-,TRBV7-7
TGCGCCAGCAGCCAAGTCGGGACTAGCGGTTCCTACGAGCAGTACTTC,CASSQVGTSGSYEQYF,TRBD2,TRBJ2-7,few,TRBV4-3
TGTGCCAGTAACCCTTGGGGCCCTCAAGGGGGCGGGGAGCTGTTTTTT,CASNPWGPQGGGELFF,-,TRBJ2-2,-,TRBV19
TGCGCCAGCAGCCCGGGACAGTACCTCCAAGAGACCCAGTACTTC,CASSPGQYLQETQYF,TRBD1,TRBJ2-5,few,TRBV5-1
TGTGCCAGCAGTTACTCGGGCGGGACAGGGCAAGAGACCCAGTACTTC,CASSYSGGTGQETQYF,TRBD1,TRBJ2-5,-,TRBV6-5
TGTGCCAGCAGCCAAGGGCCAGGGGTCGAGACCCAGTACTTC,CASSQGPGVETQYF,-,TRBJ2-5,few,TRBV14
TGTGCCAGCAGCTTAGCGAACGGCGACTCTGGCTACACCTTC,CASSLANGDSGYTF,-,TRBJ1-2,-,TRBV7-9
TGTGCCAGCAGGGACAGACTTGACTATGGCTACACCTTC,CASRDRLDYGYTF,-,TRBJ1-2,few,TRBV27
TGCGCCAGCAGCTTGGACAGGGGCCCTGAAGCTTTCTTT,CASSLDRGPEAFF,TRBD1,TRBJ1-1,-,TRBV5-1
TGTGCCAGCACATCACCTCGCGGGGGGGCTTACGAGCAGTACTTC,CASTSPRGGAYEQYF,TRBD2,TRBJ2-7,-,TRBV28
TGTGCCAGCAGCCACACAGGGTACGAGCAGTACTTC,CASSHTGYEQYF,-,TRBJ2-7,few,TRBV7-9
TGTGCCACCTCCACCCGACACCCAGCCTTAAATGAGCAGTTCTTC,CATSTRHPALNEQFF,-,TRBJ2-1,few,TRBV2
TGTGCCAGCAGAAGGAGGTCGGGACAGACAGAAGCTTTCTTT,CASRRRSGQTEAFF,TRBD1,TRBJ1-1,few,TRBV2
TGCGCCAGCAGCGACAACCAAGAGACCCAGTACTTC,CASSDNQETQYF,-,TRBJ2-5,-,TRBV5-1
TGTGCCAGCAGCTTATGGCGGGATACGCAGTATTTT,CASSLWRDTQYF,-,TRBJ2-3,many,TRBV7-2
TGTGCCAGCACCACCGGGGGGCTTGTGGATTCACCCCTCCACTTT,CASTTGGLVDSPLHF,-,TRBJ1-6,-,TRBV6-5
TGCGCCAGCGGTCGCGCAGATACGCAGTATTTT,CASGRADTQYF,-,TRBJ2-3,-,TRBV10-1
TGTGCCAGCAGCTTAGAAGGGGGCGAGGAATATGAGCAGTTCTTC,CASSLEGGEEYEQFF,TRBD1,TRBJ2-1,-,TRBV7-2
TGTGCCAGCAGTGGCTACTATAATTCACCCCTCCACTTT,CASSGYYNSPLHF,-,TRBJ1-6,-,TRBV25-1
TGCGCCAGCACCCAGGGCTGGAGCACAGATACGCAGTATTTT,CASTQGWSTDTQYF,-,TRBJ2-3,-,TRBV5-1
TGTGCCAGCAGCCCCCGAGCTCTCTGGGGCAGGGGCACAGATACGCAGTATTTT,CASSPRALWGRGTDTQYF,-,TRBJ2-3,few,TRBV11-2
TGTGCCTCGAGGGGCTTCCAAGGGACTGAGCAGTACTTC,CASRGFQGTEQYF,-,TRBJ2-7,-,TRBV11-2
TGTGCCAGCGATCCCAAAGCGGGGGGAGCTGGGGAGCAGTTCTTC,CASDPKAGGAGEQFF,TRBD2,TRBJ2-1,few,TRBV2
TGTGCCAGCAGTTACGGGACAATCTCTGGAAACACCATATATTTT,CASSYGTISGNTIYF,-,TRBJ1-3,-,TRBV6-5